The next 21 T cell receptor beta chains were all read from a single sample in a study of blood T cell repertoires in COVID-19. Method: immunoSEQ multiplex PCR; TCRdb's copy keeps in-frame clones and lacks some. The sample carries approximately 120,000 clones, more than 80% recorded once. The sample was peripheral blood. These receptors were obtained from a human donor in a cohort sampled during active COVID-19.

V and J are TRBV2 and TRBJ2-5; 11 bases agree with TRBD1. CDR1 and CDR2 (germline): SNHLY, FYNNEI. With 8 bases clipped from V and 5 bases from J, the junction kept 7 bases outside the gene matches. This CDR3 comprises 14 residues. CDR3 protein: CASSDRGLQETQYF. The CDR3 bases are TGTGCCAGCTCGGACAGGGGGCTTCAGGAGACCCAGTACTTC.

This clone was seen a single time. V gene TRBV11-2 combines with J gene TRBJ2-1, with a tentative D call TRBD2 (7 bases). The CDR3 has 18 residues. V lost 5 bases and J lost 5, with 25 bases in between. Per germline, CDR1 SGHAT and CDR2 FQNNGV. CDR3 region: CASSRWGGDVSLNNEQFF. CDR3 coding DNA: TGTGCCAGCAGCAGGTGGGGGGGCGACGTGTCCCTGAACAATGAGCAGTTCTTC.

The chain combines TRBV27 with TRBJ1-1; 8 positions agree with TRBD1. The ends lost 0 bases at V and 2 bases at J; junction bases unmatched: 2. Germline CDR1 reads MNHEY; CDR2 reads SMNVEV (reference sequence). CDR3 length: 15 residues. CDR3 nucleotides: TGTGCCAGCAGTTTATCGTCAGGGGGCAACACTGAAGCTTTCTTT. Protein sequence: CASSLSSGGNTEAFF.

The chain employs TRBV19 and TRBJ1-2; 7 bases are shared with TRBD1. Germline V gene data show CDR1 as LNHDA and CDR2 as SQIVND (reference sequence). This CDR3 comprises 13 residues. V dropped 3 bases and J dropped 4; count of bases not matched to a gene: 2. The CDR3 loop is CASSIQGVYGYTF. DNA of the CDR3: TGTGCCAGTAGTATCCAGGGGGTCTATGGCTACACCTTC.

The chain uses TRBV14 and TRBJ2-7, with 9 nucleotides matching TRBD1. Trimming at V came to 4 bases and at J to 4 bases, leaving 11 bases not matched to a gene. This CDR3 has 16 amino acids. Germline-derived CDR1 and CDR2 are SGHDN and FVKESK. CDR3 loop: CASSLNPGQGRYEQYF. CDR3 DNA: TGTGCCAGCAGCCTAAATCCGGGACAGGGCCGATACGAGCAGTACTTC.

The chain is built from TRBV11-2 and TRBJ2-7, with D maybe TRBD1 (6 bases). With 0 bases removed from V and 3 bases from J, the gap between germline ends came to 18 bases. CDR3 length: 17 amino acids. Germline loops: CDR1 SGHAT, CDR2 FQNNGV. The DNA of the CDR3 is TGTGCCAGCAGCTTAGATCGTGTGGGGGCGAGTTTCTACGAGCAGTACTTC. This encodes CASSLDRVGASFYEQYF.

V is TRBV20-1 and J is TRBJ2-2; the match to TRBD2 covers 12 bases. V shed 6 bases, J shed 6 bases, and the junction held 11 bases outside the gene matches. The CDR3 is 16 residues long. Germline V gene sequence: CDR1 DFQATT, CDR2 SNEGSKA (reference sequence). The DNA of the CDR3 is TGCAGTGCAAGTCTGCCTAGCGGGGGGGCCTCCGGGGAGCTGTTTTTT. As protein: CSASLPSGGASGELFF.

This chain joins TRBV10-3 and TRBJ2-2; D remains ambiguous. The germline V gene has CDR1 ENHRY and CDR2 SYGVKD. CDR3 length: 14 amino acids. V lost 4 bases and J 4 bases, leaving 10 bases between the germline ends. This CDR3 is CAISVAPPTGELFF. The CDR3 bases are TGTGCCATCAGTGTTGCGCCGCCCACCGGGGAGCTGTTTTTT.

This clone was picked up a small number of times. The gene calls are TRBV3-1 (or the pseudogene TRBV3-2) and TRBJ2-7, with a weak D call TRBD1 (5 bases). Deletions cut 6 bases from V and 2 bases from J, with 5 bases between. The CDR3 loop spans 11 amino acids. Germline CDR1 and CDR2: LGHDT and YNNKEL (reference sequence). In DNA form, the CDR3 reads TGTGCCAGCAGAGGGGCCTACGAGCAGTACTTC. Its protein is CASRGAYEQYF.

There are a few counts of this clone. The chain links TRBV5-1 to TRBJ2-7; TRBD1 matches 8 bases. The V and J ends lost 0 bases and 5 bases, in that order; junction bases with no gene match: 4. Germline CDR1 is SGHRS and CDR2 is YFSETQ. CDR3 length equals 14 residues. DNA of the CDR3: TGCGCCAGCAGCTTGGGGGCAGGGGGCGACGAGCAGTACTTC. It codes for CASSLGAGGDEQYF. The complete variable domain, with remaining parts taken from reference TRBV5-1 and TRBJ2-7, reads KAGVTQTPRYLIKTRGQQVTLSCSPISGHRSVSWYQQTPGQGLQFLFEYFSETQRNKGNFPGRFSGRQFSNSRSEMNVSTLELGDSALYLCASSLGAGGDEQYFGPGTRLTVT.

CDR3 in DNA: TGTGCCAGTAGTACCCAAACAGGGGCCGCGCTCCTTAGCTCTGGAAACACCATATATTTT. It encodes CASSTQTGAALLSSGNTIYF. V gene TRBV19 combines with J gene TRBJ1-3, with 7 bases lining up with TRBD1. Germline V lookup: CDR1 LNHDA, CDR2 SQIVND (reference sequence). This CDR3 is built from 20 residues. V dropped 4 bases and J dropped 0; count of bases not matched to a gene: 18.

The V gene is TRBV3-1 (or the pseudogene TRBV3-2), the J gene TRBJ2-7, with 9 bases lining up with TRBD1. The CDR3 runs 14 residues. CDR1 is LGHDT and CDR2 is YNNKEL in the germline V gene (reference sequence). After removal of 3 bases from V and 5 bases from J, the junction contained 5 bases not matched to a gene. CDR3 amino acids: CASSHHTGGHEQYF. In nucleotides, the CDR3 is TGTGCCAGCAGCCATCATACAGGGGGCCACGAGCAGTACTTC.

A few counts support this clone. The gene calls are TRBV28 and TRBJ1-6, with 8 bases that match TRBD1. J was trimmed by 11 bases and V by 6 bases; bases with no gene match: 3. Germline assignment: CDR1 MDHEN and CDR2 SYDVKM. The length of the CDR3 is 12 residues. CDR3 sequence reads: CASSQTGAPLHF. As DNA, the CDR3 is TGTGCCAGCAGCCAGACAGGGGCACCCCTCCACTTT. The variable domain in full, completed from reference TRBV28 and TRBJ1-6, reads DVKVTQSSRYLVKRTGEKVFLECVQDMDHENMFWYRQDPGLGLRLIYFSYDVKMKEKGDIPEGYSVSREKKERFSLILESASTNQTSMYLCASSQTGAPLHFGNGTRLTVT.

The rearrangement uses TRBV7-6 and TRBJ2-1, with 11 bases identical to TRBD2. The CDR3 runs 17 residues. Germline V lookup: CDR1 SGHVS, CDR2 FNYEAQ. J was trimmed by 2 bases and V by 1 base; bases with no gene match: 4. CDR3 sequence (DNA): TGTGCCAGCAGCTTAGAAATTAGCGGGAGGGCCTACAATGAGCAGTTCTTC. Protein: CASSLEISGRAYNEQFF.

This clone has only a few counts. The chain combines TRBV19 with TRBJ1-3; the match to TRBD1 covers 7 bases. The CDR3 spans 15 residues. The trim removed 6 bases at V and 0 bases at J, leaving 5 bases unmatched. Germline CDR1 reads LNHDA; CDR2 reads SQIVND (reference sequence). The DNA of the CDR3 is TGTGCCAGTAGCCTGGGACAGTACTCTGGAAACACCATATATTTT. This gives the protein CASSLGQYSGNTIYF. Drawing the rest from reference TRBV19 and TRBJ1-3, the complete variable domain is DGGITQSPKYLFRKEGQNVTLSCEQNLNHDAMYWYRQDPGQGLRLIYYSQIVNDFQKGDIAEGYSVSREKKESFPLTVTSAQKNPTAFYLCASSLGQYSGNTIYFGEGSWLTVV.

This chain connects TRBV5-1 to TRBJ1-1, with D tentatively TRBD1 (6 bases). The CDR3 spans 14 residues. Deletions cut 2 bases from V and 4 bases from J, with 12 bases between. Germline V gives CDR1 SGHRS, CDR2 YFSETQ. CDR3 loop: CASSFEGGVTEAFF. The CDR3 nucleotides are TGCGCCAGCAGCTTCGAAGGGGGGGTCACTGAAGCTTTCTTT. Full variable domain (rest looked up from reference TRBV5-1 and TRBJ1-1): KAGVTQTPRYLIKTRGQQVTLSCSPISGHRSVSWYQQTPGQGLQFLFEYFSETQRNKGNFPGRFSGRQFSNSRSEMNVSTLELGDSALYLCASSFEGGVTEAFFGQGTRLTVV.

This chain uses TRBV18 with TRBJ2-7, with 8 bases identical to TRBD1. The germline V gene encodes CDR1 KGHSH and CDR2 LQKENI. J gave up 3 bases and V 2 bases, and 6 bases lay outside the gene matches. CDR3 length: 15 amino acids. The CDR3 here is CASSPGTGIYYEQYF. CDR3 DNA sequence: TGTGCCAGCTCACCAGGGACAGGTATTTACTACGAGCAGTACTTC.

This chain joins TRBV3-1 (or the pseudogene TRBV3-2) and TRBJ2-1; TRBD2 agrees at 8 bases. CDR1 is LGHDT, CDR2 YNNKEL, per germline (reference sequence). The CDR3 is 15 amino acids. V lost 4 bases and J lost 6; bases outside the gene matches: 8. Written as DNA, the CDR3 is TGTGCCAGCAGCCCCGCGCTAGCGGGTTTCAATGAGCAGTTCTTC. It translates to CASSPALAGFNEQFF.

The chain couples TRBV18 to TRBJ2-1, with D tentatively TRBD2 (5 bases). The V end lost 0 bases, the J end lost 0 bases, and 9 bases lay between the germline ends. CDR1 is KGHSH, CDR2 LQKENI, per germline. The CDR3 length is 16 residues. The CDR3 loop reads CASSPPRASSYNEQFF. CDR3 coding DNA: TGTGCCAGCTCACCACCGAGGGCGAGCTCCTACAATGAGCAGTTCTTC. The full variable domain, rest sourced from reference TRBV18 and TRBJ2-1, is NAGVMQNPRHLVRRRGQEARLRCSPMKGHSHVYWYRQLPEEGLKFMVYLQKENIIDESGMPKERFSAEFPKEGPSILRIQQVVRGDSAAYFCASSPPRASSYNEQFFGPGTRLTVL.

The rearrangement uses TRBV5-6 and TRBJ1-2, with 9 nucleotides matching TRBD1. Looked up from germline, CDR1 is SGHDT and CDR2 is YYEEEE. The CDR3 extends over 16 amino acids. The V gene end was trimmed by 4 bases and the J gene end by 5 bases; junction bases not matched to a gene: 12. In DNA form, the CDR3 reads TGTGCCAGCAGCCAAACCGGGACAGGGTTCCTTTATGGCTACACCTTC. It encodes CASSQTGTGFLYGYTF.

The V call is TRBV19, the J call TRBJ2-7, with TRBD2 identical over 9 bases. Germline V lookup: CDR1 LNHDA, CDR2 SQIVND (reference sequence). This CDR3 region has 16 residues. V was clipped by 5 bases and J by 0 bases; unmatched bases: 8. The CDR3 DNA is TGTGCCAGTAGTCCACCTAGCGGGGTTAGCTCCTACGAGCAGTACTTC. Amino acid sequence: CASSPPSGVSSYEQYF.